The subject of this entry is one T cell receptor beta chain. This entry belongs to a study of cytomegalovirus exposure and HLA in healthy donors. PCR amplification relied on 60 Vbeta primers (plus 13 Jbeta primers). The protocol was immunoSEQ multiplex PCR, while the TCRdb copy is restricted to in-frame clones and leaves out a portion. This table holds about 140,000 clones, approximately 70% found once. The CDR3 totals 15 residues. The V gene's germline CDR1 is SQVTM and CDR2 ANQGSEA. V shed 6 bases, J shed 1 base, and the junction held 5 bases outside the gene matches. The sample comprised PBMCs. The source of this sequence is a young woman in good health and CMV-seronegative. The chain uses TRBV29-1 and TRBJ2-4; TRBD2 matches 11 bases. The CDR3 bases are TGCAGCGTCTTAGCGGGAGGGAGGGCCAAAAACATTCAGTACTTC. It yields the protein CSVLAGGRAKNIQYF.